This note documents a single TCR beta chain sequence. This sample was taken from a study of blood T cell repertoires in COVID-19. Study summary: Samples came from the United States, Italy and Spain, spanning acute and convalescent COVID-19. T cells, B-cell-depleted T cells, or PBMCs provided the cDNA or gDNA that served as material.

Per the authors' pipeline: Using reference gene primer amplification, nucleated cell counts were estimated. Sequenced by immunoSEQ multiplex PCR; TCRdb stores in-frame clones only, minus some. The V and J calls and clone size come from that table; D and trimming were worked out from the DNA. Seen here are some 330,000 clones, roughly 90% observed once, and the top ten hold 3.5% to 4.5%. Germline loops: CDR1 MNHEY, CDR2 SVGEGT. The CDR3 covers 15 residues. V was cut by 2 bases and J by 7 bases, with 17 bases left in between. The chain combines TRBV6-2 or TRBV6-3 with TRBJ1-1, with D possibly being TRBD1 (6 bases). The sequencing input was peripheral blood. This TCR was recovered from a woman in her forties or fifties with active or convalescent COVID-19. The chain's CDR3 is CASSYGGRGRFEAFF. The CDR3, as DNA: TGTGCCAGCAGTTACGGGGGCAGGGGCCGTTTTGAAGCTTTCTTT.